This is a list of T cell receptor beta chains from one sample in a study of blood T cell repertoires in COVID-19. The table came from immunoSEQ multiplex PCR; TCRdb's copy has only in-frame clones and leaves some out. The sample consists of around 200,000 clones, approximately 89% of them appearing once. The sample was PBMCs or T cells enriched from blood (not recorded which). These receptors all stem from a man between 40 and 49 years old who had recovered from COVID-19. The CDR3 runs from the conserved cysteine through the conserved F or W.

>TRBV5-1|TRBJ2-2
CASSFRDHHTGELFF
>TRBV19|TRBJ2-6
CASNGPSSGANVLTF
>TRBV5-1|TRBJ2-3
CASSQGRTATDTQYF
>TRBV6-6|TRBJ1-5
CASRSGTGGNQPQHF
>TRBV19|TRBJ1-6
CASMADTSSYNSPLHF
>TRBV5-1|TRBJ2-7
CASSLPIRGSRTEQYF
>TRBV7-8|TRBJ1-4
CASSQGQGGEKLFF
>TRBV6-6|TRBJ1-5
CASGPARGAYSNQPQHF
>TRBV6-5|TRBJ2-1
CASSYSGTGNYQFF
>TRBV5-1|TRBJ1-6
CASRDEGGRVSPLHF
>TRBV14|TRBJ2-1
CASSQSLYNEQFF
>TRBV27|TRBJ1-5
CASAPGQVYSNQPQHF
>TRBV19|TRBJ1-1
CASTHGNTEAFF
>TRBV6-5|TRBJ2-1
CASRDPGQGVGEQFF
>TRBV4-2|TRBJ2-2
CASSQEPKQVSNTGELFF
>TRBV18|TRBJ2-5
CASSPTAEETQYF
>TRBV10-3|TRBJ2-7
CAISAPESNPEQYF
>TRBV5-1|TRBJ1-1
CASSLAEANTEAFF
>TRBV7-3|TRBJ2-2
CASSSGAGELFF
>TRBV3-1/TRBV3-2|TRBJ1-1
CASSQGTGASREAFF
>TRBV15|TRBJ2-7
CATSSGGYEQYF
>TRBV10-2|TRBJ1-2
CASSGWGEDGGYTF
>TRBV6-5|TRBJ2-3
CASSGTSGGADTQYF
>TRBV5-5|TRBJ2-7
CASSLGDRALYEQYF
>TRBV6-1|TRBJ2-1
CASSELGLEQFF
>TRBV12-3/TRBV12-4|TRBJ2-7
CASSFSRYYEQYF
>TRBV5-1|TRBJ2-1
CASSLDRQGNEQFF
>TRBV18|TRBJ2-7
CASSTGGIEQYF
>TRBV5-8|TRBJ1-2
CASSLDSRVYYGYTF
>TRBV19|TRBJ2-5
CASRGGGFGEETQYF
>TRBV19|TRBJ1-1
CASSNRGQGTPEAFF
>TRBV19|TRBJ2-5
CASSSLSGRGETQYF
>TRBV18|TRBJ1-2
CASSPPGSTPGLGYTF
>TRBV5-1|TRBJ1-5
CASRVDLNQPQHF
>TRBV28|TRBJ1-4
CASSPMREKLFF
>TRBV7-9|TRBJ2-7
CASSLVGGRGSYEQYF
>TRBV10-1|TRBJ2-5
CASAARDREPQYF
>TRBV6-5|TRBJ2-2
CGGRPAANTGELFF
>TRBV15|TRBJ1-3
CATSRDSSGGGNTIYF
>TRBV9|TRBJ2-5
CASSPDNRAVETQYF
>TRBV6-5|TRBJ1-5
CASSYTQGQPQHF
>TRBV6-5|TRBJ2-2
CASSLRQGPGELFF
>TRBV19|TRBJ1-2
CASSLILRDYGYTF
>TRBV5-6|TRBJ2-7
CASSLQAREQYF
>TRBV27|TRBJ1-1
CASWLQGRNTEAFF
>TRBV28|TRBJ1-1
CASSGGTGFHMNTEAFF
>TRBV28|TRBJ1-1
CASSLEEQVSFF
>TRBV19|TRBJ1-1
CASSMRRAAEAFF
>TRBV12-5|TRBJ1-1
CASGLVLTGGNTEAFF
>TRBV28|TRBJ2-7
CASNPTGNHVRSSYEQYF
>TRBV27|TRBJ1-5
CASSLYFDREESNQPQHF
>TRBV12-5|TRBJ1-2
CASGQIFDYTF
>TRBV3-1/TRBV3-2|TRBJ2-7
CASSQDSLGTYEQYF
>TRBV21-1|TRBJ2-1
CASSKDRGSPRGYNEQFF
>TRBV4-1|TRBJ1-5
CASSQGSQGVNQPQHF
>TRBV4-1|TRBJ2-7
CASSQDHWENRGYEQYF
>TRBV11-2|TRBJ1-5
CASSLTGGGNQPQHF
>TRBV5-1|TRBJ2-2
CASSFGQGFSGELFF
>TRBV27|TRBJ1-1
CASNRQGPNTEAFF